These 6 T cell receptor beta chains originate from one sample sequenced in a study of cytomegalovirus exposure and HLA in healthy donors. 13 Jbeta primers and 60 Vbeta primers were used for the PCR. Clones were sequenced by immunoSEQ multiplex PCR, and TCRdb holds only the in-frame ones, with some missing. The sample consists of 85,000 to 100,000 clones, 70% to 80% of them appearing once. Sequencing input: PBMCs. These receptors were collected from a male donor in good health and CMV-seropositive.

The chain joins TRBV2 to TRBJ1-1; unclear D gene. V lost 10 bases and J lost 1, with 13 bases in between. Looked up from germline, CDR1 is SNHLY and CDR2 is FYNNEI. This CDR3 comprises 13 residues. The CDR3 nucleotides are TGTGCCACCCAGAGAGCAGGGAACACTGAAGCTTTCTTT. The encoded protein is CATQRAGNTEAFF.

CDR3 bases: TGTGCCAGTAGTACCCGGGACAGGCCCTCCTACGAGCAGTACTTC. Amino acid sequence: CASSTRDRPSYEQYF. This chain uses TRBV19 with TRBJ2-7; 8 bases fit TRBD1. V shed 4 bases and J 0 bases; nucleotides not matched to a gene: 5. CDR3 length: 15 amino acids. Germline CDR1 is LNHDA and CDR2 is SQIVND (reference sequence).

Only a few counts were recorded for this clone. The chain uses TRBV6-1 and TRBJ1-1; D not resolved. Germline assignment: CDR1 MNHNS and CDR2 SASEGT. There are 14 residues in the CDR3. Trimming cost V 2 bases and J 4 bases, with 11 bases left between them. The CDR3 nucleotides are TGTGCCAGCAGTGAATCACCGGGTGGCACTGAAGCTTTCTTT. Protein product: CASSESPGGTEAFF.

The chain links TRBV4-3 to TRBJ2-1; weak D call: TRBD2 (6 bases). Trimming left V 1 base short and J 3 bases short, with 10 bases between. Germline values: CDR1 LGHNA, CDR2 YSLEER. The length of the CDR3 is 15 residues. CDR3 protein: CASSQGGTHYNEQFF. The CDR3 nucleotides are TGCGCCAGCAGCCAAGGGGGGACTCACTACAATGAGCAGTTCTTC.

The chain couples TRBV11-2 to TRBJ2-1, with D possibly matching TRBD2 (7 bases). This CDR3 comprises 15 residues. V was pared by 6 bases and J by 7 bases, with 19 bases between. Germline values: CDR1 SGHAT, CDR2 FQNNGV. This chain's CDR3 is CASRRPGRGRNEQFF. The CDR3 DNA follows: TGTGCCAGCAGAAGACCAGGGAGGGGGAGGAATGAGCAGTTCTTC.

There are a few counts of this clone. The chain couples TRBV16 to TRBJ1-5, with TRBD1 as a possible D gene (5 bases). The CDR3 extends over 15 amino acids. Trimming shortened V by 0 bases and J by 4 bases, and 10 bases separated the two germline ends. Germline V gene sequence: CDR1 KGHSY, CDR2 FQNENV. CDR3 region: CASSQSAGQNQPQHF. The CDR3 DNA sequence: TGTGCCAGCAGCCAATCAGCGGGGCAAAATCAGCCCCAGCATTTT.